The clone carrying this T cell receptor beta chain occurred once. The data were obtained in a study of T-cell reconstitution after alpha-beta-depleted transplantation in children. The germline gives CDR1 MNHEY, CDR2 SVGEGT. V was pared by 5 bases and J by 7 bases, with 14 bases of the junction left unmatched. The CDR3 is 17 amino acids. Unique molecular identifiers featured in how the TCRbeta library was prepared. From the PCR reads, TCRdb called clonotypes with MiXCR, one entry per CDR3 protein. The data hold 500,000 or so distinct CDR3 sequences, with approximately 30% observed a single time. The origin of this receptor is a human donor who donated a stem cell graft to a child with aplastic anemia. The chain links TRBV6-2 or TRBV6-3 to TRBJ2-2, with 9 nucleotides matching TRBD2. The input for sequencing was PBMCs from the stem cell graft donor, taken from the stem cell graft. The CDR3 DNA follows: TGTGCCAGCAGTCATACAGTAGGACTAGCGTCCCTCGGGGAGCTGTTTTTT. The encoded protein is CASSHTVGLASLGELFF.